The rows below give T cell receptor beta chains drawn from one sample of a study of blood T cell repertoires in COVID-19. The assay was immunoSEQ multiplex PCR, and TCRdb's table has in-frame clones only and misses some. The sample lists around 480,000 clones; around 90% were seen once. The material sequenced was PBMCs or T cells enriched from blood (not recorded which). Receptors originate from a woman under 30 who had recovered from COVID-19. Both conserved end residues are part of each CDR3. A D gene is named only where the DNA matches it firmly. A row's size may be missing; if present it is once, few, many or a size class.

V gene,clone size,D gene,J gene,CDR3 protein,CDR3 DNA
TRBV2,-,-,TRBJ1-2,CASSENSGYTF,TGTGCCAGCAGTGAAAACAGTGGCTACACCTTC
TRBV28,-,-,TRBJ1-4,CASSSLGGANEKLFF,TGTGCCAGCAGTTCCCTAGGGGGAGCTAATGAAAAACTGTTTTTT
TRBV6-4,-,-,TRBJ1-1,CASSRETEAFF,TGTGCCAGCAGCAGGGAAACTGAAGCTTTCTTT
TRBV3-1/TRBV3-2,-,-,TRBJ2-3,CASSQRSGSSTDTQYF,TGTGCCAGCAGCCAAAGGTCGGGGAGTTCAACAGATACGCAGTATTTT
TRBV28,-,-,TRBJ1-1,CASTLGGADTEAFF,TGTGCCAGCACCTTAGGGGGGGCTGACACTGAAGCTTTCTTT
TRBV10-3,-,-,TRBJ1-1,CAISESGRGPTEAFF,TGTGCCATCAGTGAGTCGGGGAGGGGTCCCACTGAAGCTTTCTTT
TRBV2,-,-,TRBJ2-5,CASSVYSKETQYF,TGTGCCAGCAGTGTATACAGCAAGGAGACCCAGTACTTC
TRBV6-4,-,TRBD1,TRBJ2-1,CASSDSRGDRNEQFF,TGTGCCAGCAGTGACTCGAGGGGGGACAGGAATGAGCAGTTCTTC
TRBV5-1,-,TRBD1,TRBJ2-7,CASSFDRVFSYEQYF,TGCGCCAGCAGCTTCGACAGGGTATTCTCCTACGAGCAGTACTTC
TRBV19,-,TRBD2,TRBJ2-3,CASSMLAGLPDTQYF,TGTGCCAGTAGTATGCTAGCGGGGTTACCGGATACGCAGTATTTT
TRBV28,-,TRBD1,TRBJ1-1,CASSLFAGTGGRAFF,TGTGCCAGCAGTTTATTCGCCGGGACAGGGGGGAGAGCTTTCTTT
TRBV5-1,few,TRBD1,TRBJ2-7,CASSRDSFPYEQYF,TGCGCCAGCAGCCGGGACAGCTTTCCCTACGAGCAGTACTTC
TRBV27,-,TRBD1,TRBJ1-2,CASSFKGAIDGRYTF,TGTGCCAGCAGTTTTAAGGGGGCAATTGATGGCCGCTACACCTTC
TRBV27,-,-,TRBJ2-3,CASSLSARTDTQYF,TGTGCCAGCAGTTTATCGGCCCGCACAGATACGCAGTATTTT
TRBV7-2,-,TRBD1,TRBJ1-4,CASSRDRGNEKLFF,TGTGCCAGCAGCCGGGACAGGGGTAATGAAAAACTGTTTTTT
TRBV6-5,-,TRBD2,TRBJ2-5,CATYRGEGGETQYF,TGTGCCACCTACCGAGGGGAGGGAGGAGAGACCCAGTACTTC
TRBV6-5,once,-,TRBJ1-5,CASSFNYRDQPQHF,TGTGCCAGCAGTTTCAACTATCGGGATCAGCCCCAGCATTTT
TRBV5-1,-,-,TRBJ1-2,CASSLVHGALDGYTF,TGCGCCAGCAGCTTGGTACATGGGGCCCTGGATGGCTACACCTTC
TRBV5-8,-,-,TRBJ1-2,CASSLLEYGYTF,TGTGCCAGCAGCTTGCTCGAGTATGGCTACACCTTC
TRBV11-2,-,-,TRBJ1-1,CASSSQLNTEAFF,TGTGCCAGCAGCTCACAGTTAAACACTGAAGCTTTCTTT
TRBV18,once,-,TRBJ1-4,CASSLDTSAEKLFF,TGTGCCAGCTCCCTCGACACGTCTGCTGAAAAACTGTTTTTT
TRBV5-1,-,TRBD2,TRBJ2-5,CASSLWASGNQETQYF,TGCGCCAGCAGCTTGTGGGCTAGCGGTAACCAAGAGACCCAGTACTTC
TRBV24-1,-,-,TRBJ2-3,CATSDAYLGADTQYF,TGTGCCACCAGTGACGCTTATCTCGGGGCAGATACGCAGTATTTT
TRBV27,-,TRBD2,TRBJ2-3,CASTGGGGTQYF,TGTGCCAGCACGGGGGGGGGCGGTACGCAGTATTTT
TRBV15,-,-,TRBJ2-3,CATSRDRGVDTQYF,TGTGCCACCAGCAGAGATCGGGGTGTGGATACGCAGTATTTT
TRBV4-1,-,TRBD1,TRBJ2-2,CASSQDLGQGTNTGELFF,TGCGCCAGCAGCCAAGATCTAGGACAGGGAACGAACACCGGGGAGCTGTTTTTT
TRBV19,-,TRBD1,TRBJ1-2,CASKVDYRGRNDGYTF,TGTGCCAGTAAGGTCGATTACAGGGGGCGCAACGATGGCTACACCTTC
TRBV9,-,-,TRBJ2-3,CASSGLGDLTNTQYF,TGTGCCAGCAGCGGACTTGGAGACTTAACTAATACGCAGTATTTT
TRBV28,-,TRBD1,TRBJ1-6,CASSLYSRDRVSGTPLHF,TGTGCCAGCAGTCTATACTCCCGGGACAGGGTTTCCGGGACACCCCTCCACTTT